The clone carrying this T cell receptor (beta chain) was detected only a few times. Antigen: not known. Expressed TCRB transcripts were sequenced, since all the RNA that had been isolated was reverse transcribed. Some clones are missing from TCRdb's copy, which holds only in-frame ones; the method was immunoSEQ multiplex PCR. The table shows hundreds of thousands of clones, with 9% to 10% occurring only once. This specimen comes from a study of beta chain features in type 1 diabetes. Study-level points and caveats: For TCRB rearrangement, an influence of HLA type remained unresolved here. Among all four CD4+ subsets, Type 1 diabetes patients had TCRB CDR3s that were moderately but significantly shorter. Whatever favoring of shorter templates PCR might show would apply equally to patients and controls.

The CDR3 spans 15 residues. Germline V gene sequence: CDR1 SGHNT, CDR2 YYREEE (reference sequence). V shed 4 bases and J shed 0 bases, with 13 bases lying between them. The sample taken for sequencing was naive CD4+ T cells from blood. The clonotype originates from a woman in her late teens or twenties in good health. V gene TRBV5-4 combines with J gene TRBJ1-2; D possibly corresponds to TRBD1 (6 bases). DNA for the CDR3: TGTGCCAGCAGCGCCGGACAGCTGTCTAACTATGGCTACACCTTC. Encoded protein: CASSAGQLSNYGYTF.